A single sample is the source of the 25 T cell receptor beta chains below, sequenced in a study of response to subunit inactivated influenza vaccine. TCRdb called the RT-PCR reads again in MiXCR, with one record for every CDR3 protein. The data hold 650,000 to 800,000 distinct CDR3 sequences, with approximately 15% observed a single time. Sequences were derived from PBMCs from blood, sampled approximately 15 days before vaccination. These receptors all stem from a man aged 50-60 years who received an inactivated influenza vaccine.

This chain uses TRBV15 with TRBJ2-1; 12 bases fit TRBD2. CDR1 LNHNV and CDR2 YYDKDF come from the germline V gene (reference sequence). The V gene end was trimmed by 3 bases and the J gene end by 10 bases; junction bases not matched to a gene: 4. This CDR3 spans 14 amino acids. For the CDR3, the DNA is TGTGCCACCAGCAGGGCGACTAGCGGGGGAGAGCAGTTCTTC. It yields the protein CATSRATSGGEQFF.

This clonotype showed up just a few times. The chain recombines TRBV5-1 with TRBJ2-3, with D maybe TRBD2 (6 bases). This CDR3 contains 15 residues. Per the germline V gene, CDR1 is SGHRS and CDR2 is YFSETQ. V was shortened by 1 base and J by 4 bases, with 13 bases between the two germline ends. The CDR3 sequence is CASSLWRGRADTQYF. CDR3 in DNA: TGCGCCAGCAGCTTGTGGCGGGGCCGGGCAGATACGCAGTATTTT.

This clonotype was detected a few times. One end of the junction varies from germline; a read error may be responsible. This chain joins TRBV10-3 and TRBJ2-2; 8 bases are shared with TRBD2. Looked up from germline, CDR1 is ENHRY and CDR2 is SYGVKD. The CDR3 has 15 residues. CDR3 DNA sequence: TGTGCCACCAGTCGGGGGGGGGTGAACACCGGGGAGCTGTTTTTT. Amino acids: CATSRGGVNTGELFF.

The rearrangement joins TRBV12-3 or TRBV12-4 to TRBJ1-3; the match to TRBD1 covers 7 bases. The trim removed 4 bases at V and 2 bases at J, leaving 11 bases unmatched. The CDR3 runs to 17 residues. CDR3 in amino acids: CASSSVYRGSAGNTIYF. The CDR3, as DNA: TGTGCCAGCAGTTCAGTTTACAGGGGTAGCGCTGGAAACACCATATATTTT.

This clonotype was picked up one time. The chain carries TRBV15 and TRBJ2-2; D gene ambiguous. Trimming pared 1 base from V and 4 bases from J, leaving 4 bases between. Germline lookup yields CDR1 LNHNV and CDR2 YYDKDF (reference sequence). This CDR3 has 13 residues. The CDR3 DNA is TGTGCCACCAGCAGAGTCGGCACCGGGGAGCTGTTTTTT. Its translation is CATSRVGTGELFF.

This clonotype was observed at least ten times. The chain carries TRBV9 and TRBJ2-3; no reliable D call. The V gene lost 0 bases and the J gene lost 3 bases, with 14 bases spanning the gap. The length of the CDR3 is 16 residues. Germline V gene data show CDR1 as SGDLS and CDR2 as YYNGEE. DNA of the CDR3: TGTGCCAGCAGCGTAGGGTTTTCCGCCCGGACAGATACGCAGTATTTT. Residues: CASSVGFSARTDTQYF.

Comment on this clonotype: Given a much more abundant clone one base away, this may be a read error. The rearrangement links TRBV20-1 to TRBJ2-3, with TRBD2 identical over 10 bases. J gave up 0 bases and V 1 base, and 4 bases lay outside the gene matches. The CDR3 runs 16 residues. Germline V gene lookup returns CDR1 DFQATT and CDR2 SNEGSKA (reference sequence). The CDR3 is CSARGASGGSTDTQYF. The CDR3 bases are TGCAGTGCTAGAGGGGCTAGCGGGGGTAGCACAGATACGCAGTATTTT.

V and J are TRBV5-1 and TRBJ2-3; TRBD1 matches 7 bases. CDR3 length: 16 amino acids. The trim removed 6 bases at V and 6 bases at J, leaving 16 bases unmatched. Germline CDR1 SGHRS, CDR2 YFSETQ. This chain's CDR3 is CASNGKTGQLGDTQYF. DNA for the CDR3: TGCGCCAGCAACGGAAAAACGGGACAGCTTGGGGATACGCAGTATTTT.

CDR3 loop: CASSQDRRLAGDRQYF. CDR3 nucleotide sequence: TGTGCCAGCAGCCAAGATCGGCGCCTAGCGGGAGATCGGCAGTACTTC. The V gene is TRBV4-2, the J gene TRBJ2-7, with 10 bases aligning to TRBD2. The length of the CDR3 is 16 residues. V gave up 0 bases and J gave up 9 bases; unmatched junction bases: 11. Germline V lookup: CDR1 LGHNA, CDR2 YNFKEQ.

This clonotype was found many times. This chain links TRBV10-3 with TRBJ1-2; D is undetermined. The CDR3 is 14 residues long. Germline loops: CDR1 ENHRY, CDR2 SYGVKD. The ends were cut back, 4 bases at V and 4 bases at J, with 13 bases in the middle. DNA of the CDR3: TGTGCCATCAGTGCCTTGGATTTGGCCTATGGCTACACCTTC. The encoded protein is CAISALDLAYGYTF.

In this sample, this clonotype turned up a few times. The genes are TRBV3-1 and TRBJ1-6, with a weak D call TRBD1 (6 bases). V dropped 1 base and J dropped 6 bases, with 7 bases sitting between them. The CDR3 contains 14 residues. The germline V gene has CDR1 LGHDT and CDR2 YNNKEL (reference sequence). CDR3: CASSQAGVNSPLHF. For the CDR3, the DNA is TGTGCCAGCAGCCAAGCAGGGGTTAATTCACCCCTCCACTTT.

The rearrangement uses TRBV28 and TRBJ2-7; 8 nucleotides agree with TRBD1. CDR1 is MDHEN and CDR2 is SYDVKM in the germline V gene. V lost 5 bases, J lost 3 bases, and 6 bases stayed unmatched. The CDR3 is made up of 14 amino acids. CDR3 amino acids: CASSKGQGGYEQYF. CDR3 DNA sequence: TGTGCCAGCAGTAAAGGACAGGGCGGCTACGAGCAGTACTTC.

The chain uses TRBV20-1 and TRBJ2-3, with D unresolved. Germline CDR1 is DFQATT and CDR2 is SNEGSKA (reference sequence). This CDR3 spans 16 amino acids. Trimming removed 1 base from V and 3 bases from J, with 17 bases in between. CDR3 in DNA: TGCAGTGCTAGAGTTCCTCTTAACTGGGTGACAGATACGCAGTATTTT. This sequence encodes CSARVPLNWVTDTQYF.

This clonotype was detected many times. The chain carries TRBV15 and TRBJ2-5; D possibly corresponds to TRBD1 (6 bases). With 5 bases removed from V and 5 bases from J, the gap between germline ends came to 15 bases. There are 14 residues in the CDR3. In germline, CDR1 is LNHNV, CDR2 YYDKDF (reference sequence). The CDR3 DNA sequence: TGTGCCACCAGCTCGAGAACAGGGTTGGAGACCCAGTACTTC. Protein: CATSSRTGLETQYF.

The chain uses TRBV20-1 and TRBJ2-1; 8 positions match TRBD1. The CDR3 is made up of 16 amino acids. The V gene end was trimmed by 0 bases and the J gene end by 4 bases; junction bases not matched to a gene: 8. Germline lookup yields CDR1 DFQATT and CDR2 SNEGSKA (reference sequence). This chain's CDR3 is CSARDTGGGTYNEQFF. CDR3 DNA sequence: TGCAGTGCTAGAGATACAGGGGGAGGTACTTACAATGAGCAGTTCTTC.

The chain uses TRBV6-2 or TRBV6-3 and TRBJ2-2; D remains ambiguous. V shed 7 bases and J shed 7 bases, with 10 bases lying between them. From germline, CDR1 is MNHEY and CDR2 SVGEGT. The CDR3 totals 12 residues. In DNA, the CDR3 is TGTGCCAGCACCTTACCTAGCGGGGAGCTGTTTTTT. Encoded protein: CASTLPSGELFF.

In its sample, this clonotype was seen a few times. The rearrangement links TRBV5-1 to TRBJ2-7; no clear D. Trimming took 0 bases from V and 3 from J, leaving 13 bases between them. CDR3 length: 15 residues. The germline V gene has CDR1 SGHRS and CDR2 YFSETQ. The CDR3 nucleotides are TGCGCCAGCAGCTTGGCCTCTAACAGAAACTACGAGCAGTACTTC. Translated, it gives CASSLASNRNYEQYF.

The chain links TRBV4-2 to TRBJ2-2; D is uncertain. The CDR3 sequence is 15 residues long. Germline V gives CDR1 LGHNA, CDR2 YNFKEQ. V was pared by 1 base and J by 6 bases, with 12 bases between. CDR3 in amino acids: CASSQVGYPAGELFF. CDR3 bases: TGTGCCAGCAGCCAAGTGGGATACCCGGCCGGGGAGCTGTTTTTT.

To note about this clonotype: This may arise from a read error, as a much more abundant clone is one base away. The chain employs TRBV29-1 and TRBJ2-2; tentatively, D is TRBD1 (6 bases). Germline CDR1 is SQVTM and CDR2 is ANQGSEA. The CDR3 contains 12 residues. The CDR3 loop is CIVHRDTGELFF. The CDR3 nucleotides read TGCATCGTTCACAGGGACACCGGGGAGCTGTTTTTT.

This clonotype came up a few times. J is TRBJ2-7 and V is TRBV6-6; no definite D call. Germline CDR1 reads MNHNY; CDR2 reads SVGAGI (reference sequence). The ends were cut back, 2 bases at V and 6 bases at J, with 8 bases in the middle. The CDR3 is made up of 12 amino acids. DNA for the CDR3: TGTGCCAGCAGTTACCTTAGACGCGAGCAGTACTTC. This encodes CASSYLRREQYF.

This clonotype came up a few times. V gene TRBV28 combines with J gene TRBJ1-4; D remains ambiguous. CDR1 and CDR2 (germline): MDHEN, SYDVKM. V was cut by 5 bases and J by 6 bases, with 10 bases left in between. The CDR3 totals 13 residues. CDR3 DNA sequence: TGTGCCAGCAGTCCCTTCGATTATGAAAAACTGTTTTTT. Its protein product is CASSPFDYEKLFF. The whole variable domain, filled in from reference TRBV28 and TRBJ1-4, reads DVKVTQSSRYLVKRTGEKVFLECVQDMDHENMFWYRQDPGLGLRLIYFSYDVKMKEKGDIPEGYSVSREKKERFSLILESASTNQTSMYLCASSPFDYEKLFFGSGTQLSVL.

This rearrangement joins TRBV7-9 to TRBJ2-7, with a possible D match to TRBD2 (6 bases). Deletions cut 7 bases from V and 5 bases from J, with 24 bases between. The CDR3 has 16 residues. Per the germline V gene, CDR1 is SEHNR and CDR2 is FQNEAQ (reference sequence). The CDR3 sequence is CASTINAGGEWNEQYF. As DNA, the CDR3 is TGTGCCAGCACCATCAACGCTGGAGGGGAGTGGAACGAGCAGTACTTC.

This clonotype has only a few counts. This chain connects TRBV7-2 to TRBJ2-5; D gene uncertain. Looked up from germline, CDR1 is SGHTA and CDR2 is FQGNSA. The germline V and J ends were trimmed by 5 bases and 2 bases, with 15 bases remaining between them. There are 15 residues in the CDR3. Here the CDR3 DNA reads TGTGCCAGCAGCGAAGACCCGATTTCACAAGAGACCCAGTACTTC. Amino acid sequence: CASSEDPISQETQYF.

The gene calls are TRBV11-2 and TRBJ2-1; weak D call: TRBD1 (5 bases). The CDR3 has 14 residues. Germline V lookup: CDR1 SGHAT, CDR2 FQNNGV. Deletions cut 6 bases from V and 3 bases from J, with 12 bases between. Written as DNA, the CDR3 is TGTGCCAGCAGGATAGGCCAGGGCTACAATGAGCAGTTCTTC. Translated, it gives CASRIGQGYNEQFF. The full variable domain, in which reference TRBV11-2 and TRBJ2-1 provide the parts outside the CDR3, is EAGVAQSPRYKIIEKRQSVAFWCNPISGHATLYWYQQILGQGPKLLIQFQNNGVVDDSQLPKDRFSAERLKGVDSTLKIQPAKLEDSAVYLCASRIGQGYNEQFFGPGTRLTVL.

The V gene is TRBV20-1, the J gene TRBJ2-2; 8 nucleotides align to TRBD2. The germline V gene has CDR1 DFQATT and CDR2 SNEGSKA (reference sequence). Germline trimming cut 3 bases from V and 1 base from J; bases unmatched to any gene: 4. The CDR3 extends over 15 amino acids. The CDR3 loop reads CSASSLAGNTGELFF. The DNA of the CDR3 is TGCAGTGCTAGTTCGCTAGCGGGGAACACCGGGGAGCTGTTTTTT.